What follows are 14 T cell receptor beta chains derived from one specimen sequenced in a study of beta chain features in type 1 diabetes. As every portion of the isolated RNA was reverse transcribed, the sequencing read expressed TCRB transcripts. Profiled with immunoSEQ multiplex PCR; TCRdb holds only in-frame clones, not every one. The sample shows around 310,000 clones, roughly 9.6% of them seen only once. The source material was naive CD4+ T cells from blood. These receptors originate from a woman aged 25-40 years in good health.

This clone was seen more than once but under ten times. This sequence joins TRBV7-2 and TRBJ1-4; 7 bases line up with TRBD1. CDR3 size: 14 residues. The germline V gene encodes CDR1 SGHTA and CDR2 FQGNSA. V lost 3 bases and J lost 8; bases outside the gene matches: 6. CDR3 sequence (DNA): TGTGCCAGCAGCTTGCGACAGGGATGGGAAAAACTGTTTTTT. Its translation: CASSLRQGWEKLFF.

V is TRBV5-1 and J is TRBJ2-1, with TRBD2 identical over 9 bases. The CDR3 extends over 15 amino acids. With 3 bases clipped from V and 6 bases from J, the junction kept 7 bases outside the gene matches. Germline CDR1 SGHRS, CDR2 YFSETQ. The DNA of the CDR3 is TGCGCCAGCAGCTGGGACGGGACTAGCCCCAATGAGCAGTTCTTC. Its protein product is CASSWDGTSPNEQFF.

The chain links TRBV4-1 to TRBJ2-7; tentatively, D is TRBD2 (5 bases). The V end was cut by 2 bases, the J end by 3 bases, with 23 bases between. CDR3 size: 18 residues. Germline CDR1 reads MGHRA; CDR2 reads YSYEKL. Here the CDR3 DNA reads TGCGCCAGCAGCCAACGGGCTAGCCCCCTAAAGGAAGGCTACGAGCAGTACTTC. Translation gives CASSQRASPLKEGYEQYF.

The chain recombines TRBV6-4 with TRBJ2-3; 8 bases map to TRBD2. V trimming: 4 bases; J trimming: 3 bases; junction bases outside the gene matches: 6. Looked up from germline, CDR1 is MRHNA and CDR2 is SNTAGT. This CDR3 spans 15 amino acids. The CDR3 is CASSASGGSTDTQYF. In DNA, the CDR3 is TGTGCCAGCAGTGCTTCGGGAGGGAGTACAGATACGCAGTATTTT.

This clone was counted only a few times. The gene calls are TRBV11-3 and TRBJ2-1; 7 nucleotides line up with TRBD2. J gave up 1 base and V 3 bases, and 6 bases lay outside the gene matches. The CDR3 spans 16 residues. Looked up from germline, CDR1 is SGHNT and CDR2 is YENEEA. The CDR3 region has the DNA TGTGCCAGCAGCTTCGGCGGGAGCCTGTCCTACAATGAGCAGTTCTTC. Translation gives CASSFGGSLSYNEQFF.

V usage is TRBV2 and J usage is TRBJ2-3, with 8 bases fitting TRBD1. After removal of 7 bases from V and 0 bases from J, the junction contained 6 bases not matched to a gene. This CDR3 has 15 amino acids. The V gene's germline CDR1 is SNHLY and CDR2 FYNNEI. The CDR3 loop reads CASNGQGLSTDTQYF. The CDR3 DNA follows: TGTGCCAGCAACGGACAGGGCCTCAGCACAGATACGCAGTATTTT.

This clone was detected a few times. The gene calls are TRBV7-9 and TRBJ2-4; 8 bases align to TRBD1. The length of the CDR3 is 12 residues. Per the germline V gene, CDR1 is SEHNR and CDR2 is FQNEAQ (reference sequence). The ends lost 5 bases at V and 9 bases at J; junction bases unmatched: 3. For the CDR3, the DNA is TGTGCCAGCAGCCCGGACAGGGCCATTCAGTACTTC. Protein product: CASSPDRAIQYF.

This clone was detected a few times. This CDR3 is also generated by other DNA sequences in the sample. The chain is built from TRBV7-9 and TRBJ1-4; 9 bases are a match to TRBD1. V lost 4 bases and J lost 5; bases outside the gene matches: 2. CDR1 and CDR2 from the germline V gene are SEHNR and FQNEAQ (reference sequence). This CDR3 contains 14 residues. The CDR3 DNA follows: TGTGCCAGCAGCTCCGGACAGGGGAATGAAAAACTGTTTTTT. This gives the protein CASSSGQGNEKLFF.

This clone was observed a few times. The chain couples TRBV7-2 to TRBJ2-3; 7 bases fit TRBD1. J gave up 6 bases and V 4 bases, and 4 bases lay outside the gene matches. CDR1 is SGHTA and CDR2 is FQGNSA in the germline V gene. This CDR3 has 13 amino acids. The CDR3 loop reads CASSYRGADTQYF. CDR3 nucleotide sequence: TGTGCCAGCAGCTACAGGGGCGCCGATACGCAGTATTTT.

This rearrangement joins TRBV30 to TRBJ2-1; 9 nucleotides match TRBD2. The CDR3 is 13 amino acids. Germline V gene lookup returns CDR1 GTSNPN and CDR2 SVGIG (reference sequence). The V gene end was trimmed by 6 bases and the J gene end by 4 bases; junction bases not matched to a gene: 4. This CDR3 is CACSGRNYNEQFF. CDR3 sequence (DNA): TGTGCCTGCAGCGGGAGGAATTACAATGAGCAGTTCTTC.

The V and J genes are TRBV19 and TRBJ2-1; 14 positions match TRBD2. In germline, CDR1 is LNHDA, CDR2 SQIVND (reference sequence). The junction had 9 bases not matched to a gene; V was cut back by 10 bases and J by 4 bases. This CDR3 spans 16 amino acids. The CDR3: CATTPGLAGDYNEQFF. Here the CDR3 DNA reads TGTGCCACAACTCCGGGACTAGCGGGAGATTACAATGAGCAGTTCTTC.

The CDR3 loop is CASSEGHGWETQYF. In DNA form, the CDR3 reads TGTGCCAGCAGTGAAGGACATGGTTGGGAGACCCAGTACTTC. The rearrangement uses TRBV25-1 and TRBJ2-5; maybe TRBD1 (5 bases). V lost 2 bases to trimming and J lost 5 bases, with 12 bases between them. The V gene's germline CDR1 is MGHDK and CDR2 SYGVNS. The CDR3 is 14 residues long.

This clone was observed a few times. The chain joins TRBV2 to TRBJ2-5; 10 bases match TRBD2. This CDR3 has 15 amino acids. V lost 5 bases, J lost 3 bases, and 6 bases stayed unmatched. Germline V gene data show CDR1 as SNHLY and CDR2 as FYNNEI. The CDR3 region has the DNA TGTGCCAGCAGTCCTACTAGCGGGATAAAAGAGACCCAGTACTTC. Its protein is CASSPTSGIKETQYF.

This clone occurred a few times. CDR3 coding DNA: TGTGCCAGCAGTAGGGGGGGGGTCAATCAGCCCCAGCATTTT. It specifies CASSRGGVNQPQHF. The rearrangement joins TRBV9 to TRBJ1-5, with a possible D match to TRBD1 (6 bases). This CDR3 has 14 residues. The V gene lost 5 bases and the J gene lost 3 bases, with 12 bases spanning the gap. Germline V CDR1 and CDR2: SGDLS, YYNGEE. The whole variable domain, remainder taken from reference TRBV9 and TRBJ1-5, is DSGVTQTPKHLITATGQRVTLRCSPRSGDLSVYWYQQSLDQGLQFLIQYYNGEERAKGNILERFSAQQFPDLHSELNLSSLELGDSALYFCASSRGGVNQPQHFGDGTRLSIL.